Listed here is a single T cell receptor beta chain. This entry comes from a study of blood T cell repertoires in COVID-19. Original analysis: The assay estimated nucleated cells by amplifying reference gene primers. Profiled with immunoSEQ multiplex PCR; TCRdb holds only in-frame clones, not every one. V, J and clone size reflect that table, while D and trimming were determined from the DNA. The data contain 150,000 to 200,000 clones, 88% of them singletons. From germline, CDR1 is SGHDT and CDR2 YYEEEE. This CDR3 is built from 13 residues. Trimming took 1 base from V and 2 from J, leaving 6 bases between them.

This chain uses TRBV5-6 with TRBJ1-2; the D is unclear. This clonotype was obtained from a middle-aged man with active or convalescent COVID-19. Material: peripheral blood. The CDR3 bases are TGTGCCAGCAGCTTGACAGACAACTATGGCTACACCTTC. The encoded protein is CASSLTDNYGYTF.